This T cell receptor beta chain was recovered during a study of human T cells and chemical hapten exposure. Noted time point: patch test 2, 6 weeks after DPC sensitization. As for treatment: therapeutic diphenylcyclopropenone sensitization with weekly scalp DPC. What the library attached to individual cDNA molecules were unique molecular identifiers. MiXCR was run by TCRdb on the RACE reads, yielding one entry per CDR3 protein. The sample shows tens of thousands of distinct CDR3 sequences, about 10% of them seen only once. The TCR was taken from a woman aged 45-65 years with alopecia areata. Some clones in this sample may be carry-over from other donors' samples. Specimen: whole blood, collected in connection with sensitization to the hapten diphenylcyclopropenone (DPC).

The CDR3 coding sequence is TGTGCCAGCAGTGAAGTAGGGGTGAACACTGAAGCTTTCTTT. Translation: CASSEVGVNTEAFF. The chain uses TRBV2 and TRBJ1-1; D is perhaps TRBD1 (5 bases). V shed 1 base and J shed 0 bases, with 6 bases lying between them. The CDR3 covers 14 residues. CDR1 is SNHLY, CDR2 FYNNEI, per germline.